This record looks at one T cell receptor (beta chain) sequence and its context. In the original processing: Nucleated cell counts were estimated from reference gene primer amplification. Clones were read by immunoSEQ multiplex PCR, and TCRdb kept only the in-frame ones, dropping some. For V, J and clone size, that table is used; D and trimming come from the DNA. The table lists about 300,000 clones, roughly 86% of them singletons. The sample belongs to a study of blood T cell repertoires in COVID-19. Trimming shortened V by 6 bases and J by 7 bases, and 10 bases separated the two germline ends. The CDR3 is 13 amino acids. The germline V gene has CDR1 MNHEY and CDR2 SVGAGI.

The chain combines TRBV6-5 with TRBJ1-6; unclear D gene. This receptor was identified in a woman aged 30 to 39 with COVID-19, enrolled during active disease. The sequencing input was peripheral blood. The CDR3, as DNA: TGTGCCAGCAGCGAGCTACGGAATTCACCCCTCCACTTT. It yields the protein CASSELRNSPLHF.